The next 5 T cell receptor beta chains were all read from a single sample in a study of human T cells and chemical hapten exposure. TCRdb reanalysed the 5' RACE reads using MiXCR and keeps one entry per CDR3 protein. The sample lists tens of thousands of distinct CDR3 sequences, less than 9.5% occurring once. Unfractionated whole blood was the source from which total RNA was extracted. Receptors were obtained from a male donor in good health.

At least ten counts were recorded for this clonotype. J is TRBJ1-1 and V is TRBV6-5; tentative D call: TRBD1 (5 bases). The germline gives CDR1 MNHEY, CDR2 SVGAGI. The CDR3 is 15 residues long. Trimming removed 2 bases from V and 4 bases from J, with 14 bases in between. In DNA, the CDR3 is TGTGCCAGCAGTTACGGGCGGGGGTCTGGCACTGAAGCTTTCTTT. Translated: CASSYGRGSGTEAFF.

This clonotype was seen ten or more times. The chain recombines TRBV7-3 with TRBJ2-5; 9 nucleotides line up with TRBD1. V lost 2 bases, J lost 8 bases, and 3 bases stayed unmatched. The V gene's germline CDR1 is SGHTA and CDR2 FQGTGA. The CDR3 covers 13 residues. CDR3 region: CASSLLTGGTQYF. As DNA, the CDR3 is TGTGCCAGCAGCTTACTGACAGGGGGTACCCAGTACTTC. Complete variable domain (other parts from reference TRBV7-3 and TRBJ2-5): GAGVSQTPSNKVTEKGKYVELRCDPISGHTALYWYRQSLGQGPEFLIYFQGTGAADDSGLPNDRFFAVRPEGSVSTLKIQRTERGDSAVYLCASSLLTGGTQYFGPGTRLLVL.

The sample holds many counts of this clonotype. The chain carries TRBV12-3 or TRBV12-4 and TRBJ2-6; 7 bases align to TRBD1. This CDR3 is built from 15 residues. After removal of 6 bases from V and 2 bases from J, the junction contained 4 bases not matched to a gene. This CDR3 is CASRPDRAGANVLTF. CDR3 in DNA: TGTGCCAGCAGACCCGACAGGGCTGGGGCCAACGTCCTGACTTTC.

This clonotype showed up just a few times. The gene calls are TRBV29-1 and TRBJ1-4; no firm D call. The CDR3 is 14 amino acids. The V gene lost 3 bases and the J gene lost 3 bases, with 11 bases spanning the gap. The germline V gene has CDR1 SQVTM and CDR2 ANQGSEA. The DNA of the CDR3 is TGCAGCGTTGATCACGGGGTGGCTAATGAAAAACTGTTTTTT. Translated, it gives CSVDHGVANEKLFF.

This clonotype has a count of ten or more. This chain joins TRBV2 and TRBJ2-5; 14 bases are shared with TRBD2. The CDR3 extends over 17 amino acids. The germline V gene encodes CDR1 SNHLY and CDR2 FYNNEI. J gave up 2 bases and V 3 bases, and 5 bases lay outside the gene matches. The CDR3 bases are TGTGCCAGCAGTGATTCGGGGACTAGCGGGGGACAAGAGACCCAGTACTTC. This gives the protein CASSDSGTSGGQETQYF.